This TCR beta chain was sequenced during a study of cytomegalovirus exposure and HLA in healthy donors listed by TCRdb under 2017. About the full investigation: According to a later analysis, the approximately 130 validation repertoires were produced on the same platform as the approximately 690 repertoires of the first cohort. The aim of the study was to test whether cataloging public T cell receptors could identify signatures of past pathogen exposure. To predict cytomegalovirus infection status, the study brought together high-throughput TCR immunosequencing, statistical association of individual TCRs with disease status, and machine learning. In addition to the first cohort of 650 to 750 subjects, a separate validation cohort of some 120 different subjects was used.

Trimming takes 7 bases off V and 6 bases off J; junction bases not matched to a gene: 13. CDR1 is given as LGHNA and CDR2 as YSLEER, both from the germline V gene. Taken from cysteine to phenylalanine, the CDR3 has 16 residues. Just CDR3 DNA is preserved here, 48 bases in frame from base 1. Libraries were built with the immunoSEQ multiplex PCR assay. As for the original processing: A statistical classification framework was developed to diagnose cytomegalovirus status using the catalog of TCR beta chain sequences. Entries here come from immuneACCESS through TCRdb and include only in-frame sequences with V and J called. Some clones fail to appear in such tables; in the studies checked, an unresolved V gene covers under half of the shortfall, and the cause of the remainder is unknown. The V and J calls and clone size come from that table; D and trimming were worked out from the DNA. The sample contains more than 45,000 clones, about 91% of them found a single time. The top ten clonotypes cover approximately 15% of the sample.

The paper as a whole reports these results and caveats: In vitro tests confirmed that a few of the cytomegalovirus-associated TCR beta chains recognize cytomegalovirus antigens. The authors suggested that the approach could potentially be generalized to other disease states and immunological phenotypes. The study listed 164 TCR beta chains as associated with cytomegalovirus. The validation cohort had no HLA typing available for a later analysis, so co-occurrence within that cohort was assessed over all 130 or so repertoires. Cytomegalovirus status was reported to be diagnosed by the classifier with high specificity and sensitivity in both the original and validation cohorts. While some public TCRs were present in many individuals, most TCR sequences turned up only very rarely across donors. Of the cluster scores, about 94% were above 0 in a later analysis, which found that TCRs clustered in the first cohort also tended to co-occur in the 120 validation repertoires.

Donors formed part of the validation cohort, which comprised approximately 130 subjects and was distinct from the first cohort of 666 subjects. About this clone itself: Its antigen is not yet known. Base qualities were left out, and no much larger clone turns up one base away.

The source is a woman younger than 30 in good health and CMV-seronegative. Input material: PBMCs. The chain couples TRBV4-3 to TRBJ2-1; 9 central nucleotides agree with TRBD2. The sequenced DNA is TGCGCCAGCACCCCGAGGGCGGGAGGGCCCAGCAATGAGCAGTTCTTC. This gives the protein CASTPRAGGPSNEQFF.